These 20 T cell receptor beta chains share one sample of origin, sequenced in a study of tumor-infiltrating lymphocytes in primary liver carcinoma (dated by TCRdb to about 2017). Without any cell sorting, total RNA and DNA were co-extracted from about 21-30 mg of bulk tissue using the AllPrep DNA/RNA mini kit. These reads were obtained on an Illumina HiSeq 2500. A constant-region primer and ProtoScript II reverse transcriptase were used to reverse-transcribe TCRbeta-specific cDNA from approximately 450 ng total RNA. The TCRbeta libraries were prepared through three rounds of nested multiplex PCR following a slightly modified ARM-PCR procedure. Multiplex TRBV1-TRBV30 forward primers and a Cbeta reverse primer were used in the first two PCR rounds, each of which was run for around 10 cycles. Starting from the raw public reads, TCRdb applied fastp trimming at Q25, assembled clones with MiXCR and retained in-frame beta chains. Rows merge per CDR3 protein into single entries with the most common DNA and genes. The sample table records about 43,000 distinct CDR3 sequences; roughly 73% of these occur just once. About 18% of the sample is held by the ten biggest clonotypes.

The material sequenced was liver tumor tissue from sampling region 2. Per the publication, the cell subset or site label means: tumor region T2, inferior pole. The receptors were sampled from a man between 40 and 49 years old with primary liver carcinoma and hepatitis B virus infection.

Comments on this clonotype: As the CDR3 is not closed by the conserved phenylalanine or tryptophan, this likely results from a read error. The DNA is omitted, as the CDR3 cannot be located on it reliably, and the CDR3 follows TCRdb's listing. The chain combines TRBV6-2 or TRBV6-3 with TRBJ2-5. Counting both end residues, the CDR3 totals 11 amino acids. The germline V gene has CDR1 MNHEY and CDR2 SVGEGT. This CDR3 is CASSSGETQCL.

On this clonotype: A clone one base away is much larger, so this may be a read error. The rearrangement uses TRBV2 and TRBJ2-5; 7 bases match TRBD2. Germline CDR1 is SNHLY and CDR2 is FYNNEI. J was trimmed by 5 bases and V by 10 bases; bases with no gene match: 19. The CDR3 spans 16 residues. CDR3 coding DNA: TGTGCCAACAGGAAAAGCGGACTAGGAGCGCGGGAGACCCAGTACTTC. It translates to CANRKSGLGARETQYF.

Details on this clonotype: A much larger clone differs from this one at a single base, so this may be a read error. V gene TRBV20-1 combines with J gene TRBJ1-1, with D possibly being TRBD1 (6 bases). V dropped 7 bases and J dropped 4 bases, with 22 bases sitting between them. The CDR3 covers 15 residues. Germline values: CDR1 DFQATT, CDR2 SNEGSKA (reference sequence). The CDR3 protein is CSVRGGTGVGTEAFF. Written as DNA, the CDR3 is TGCAGTGTTCGAGGGGGGACGGGTGTCGGCACTGAAGCTTTCTTT.

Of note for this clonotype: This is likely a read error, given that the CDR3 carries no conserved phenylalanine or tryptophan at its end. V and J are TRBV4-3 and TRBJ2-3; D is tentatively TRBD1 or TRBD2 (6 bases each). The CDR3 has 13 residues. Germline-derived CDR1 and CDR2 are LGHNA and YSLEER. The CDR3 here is CANSQEEGGTQYL. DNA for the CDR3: TGTGCCAACAGCCAAGAGGAGGGGGGTACGCAGTATTTA.

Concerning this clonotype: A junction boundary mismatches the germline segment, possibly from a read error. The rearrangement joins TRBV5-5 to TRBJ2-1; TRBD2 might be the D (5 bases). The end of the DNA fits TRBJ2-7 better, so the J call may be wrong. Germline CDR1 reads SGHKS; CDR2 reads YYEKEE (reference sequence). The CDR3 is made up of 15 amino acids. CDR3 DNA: TGTGCCAGTAGCTTCGGACTGGGCTCCTACAATGAGCAGTACTTC. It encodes CASSFGLGSYNEQYF.

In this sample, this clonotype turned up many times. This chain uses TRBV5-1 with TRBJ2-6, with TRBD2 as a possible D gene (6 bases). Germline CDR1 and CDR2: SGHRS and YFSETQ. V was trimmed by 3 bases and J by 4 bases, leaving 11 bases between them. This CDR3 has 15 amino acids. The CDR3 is CASSSSSVGANVLTF. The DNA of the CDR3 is TGCGCCAGCAGCTCCTCTAGCGTCGGGGCCAACGTCCTGACTTTC.

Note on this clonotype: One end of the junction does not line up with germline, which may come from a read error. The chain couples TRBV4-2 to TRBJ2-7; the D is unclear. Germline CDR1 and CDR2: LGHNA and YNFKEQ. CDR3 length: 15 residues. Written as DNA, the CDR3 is TGTGCCAGCTGCCAAGCATGGCGCGGATTCTACGAGCTGTACTTC. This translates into CASCQAWRGFYELYF.

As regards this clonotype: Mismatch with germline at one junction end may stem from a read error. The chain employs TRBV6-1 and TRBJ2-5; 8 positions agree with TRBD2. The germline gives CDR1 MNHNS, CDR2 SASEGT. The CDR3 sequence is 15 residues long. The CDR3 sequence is CTSSDQAGDQETQYF. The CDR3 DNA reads TGTACCAGTAGTGATCAAGCGGGGGACCAAGAGACCCAGTATTTC.

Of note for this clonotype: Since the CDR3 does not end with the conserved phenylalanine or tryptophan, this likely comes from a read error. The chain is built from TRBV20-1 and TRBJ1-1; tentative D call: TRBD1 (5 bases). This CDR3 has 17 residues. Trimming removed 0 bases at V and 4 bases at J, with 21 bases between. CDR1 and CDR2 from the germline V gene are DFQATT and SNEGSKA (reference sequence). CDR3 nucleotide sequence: TGCAGTGCTAGAGATTTACCTTTGGCAGGGCTCGGCACTGAAGCTTTCTCT. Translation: CSARDLPLAGLGTEAFS.

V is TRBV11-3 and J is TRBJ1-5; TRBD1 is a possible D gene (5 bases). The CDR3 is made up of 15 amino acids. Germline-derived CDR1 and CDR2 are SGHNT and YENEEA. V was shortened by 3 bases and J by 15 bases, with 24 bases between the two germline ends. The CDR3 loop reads CASSFDLGVAQPTHF. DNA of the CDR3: TGTGCCAGCAGCTTCGATCTGGGGGTGGCTCAGCCCACGCATTTT.

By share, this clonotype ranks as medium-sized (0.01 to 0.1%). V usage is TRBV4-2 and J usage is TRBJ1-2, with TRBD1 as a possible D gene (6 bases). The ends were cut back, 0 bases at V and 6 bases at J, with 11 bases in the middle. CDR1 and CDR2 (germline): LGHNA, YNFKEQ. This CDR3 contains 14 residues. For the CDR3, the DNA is TGTGCCAGCAGCCAAGAATGGACAGATGATGGCTACACCTTC. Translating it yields CASSQEWTDDGYTF.

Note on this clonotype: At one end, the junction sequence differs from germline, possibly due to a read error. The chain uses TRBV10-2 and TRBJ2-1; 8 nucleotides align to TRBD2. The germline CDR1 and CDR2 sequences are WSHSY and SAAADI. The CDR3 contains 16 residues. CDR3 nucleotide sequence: TGCGCCAGAAGTGACTGGACTAGCAGGATCAACAATGAGCAGTTCTTC. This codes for CARSDWTSRINNEQFF.

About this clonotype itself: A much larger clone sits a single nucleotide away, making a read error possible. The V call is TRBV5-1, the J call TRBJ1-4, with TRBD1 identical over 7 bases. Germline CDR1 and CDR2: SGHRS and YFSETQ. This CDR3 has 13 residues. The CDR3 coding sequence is TGCGCCAGCAGCTCACAGGGGAGTGAAAAACTGCTTTTT. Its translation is CASSSQGSEKLLF.

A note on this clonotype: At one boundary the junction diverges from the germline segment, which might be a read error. CDR3 sequence (DNA): TGTGCTATCAGTAGGCCGGGGAGGCACGAGCAGTACTTC. This encodes CAISRPGRHEQYF. J is TRBJ2-7 and V is TRBV10-3; TRBD2 is a possible D gene (6 bases). CDR3 length: 13 residues. Per germline, CDR1 ENHRY and CDR2 SYGVKD.

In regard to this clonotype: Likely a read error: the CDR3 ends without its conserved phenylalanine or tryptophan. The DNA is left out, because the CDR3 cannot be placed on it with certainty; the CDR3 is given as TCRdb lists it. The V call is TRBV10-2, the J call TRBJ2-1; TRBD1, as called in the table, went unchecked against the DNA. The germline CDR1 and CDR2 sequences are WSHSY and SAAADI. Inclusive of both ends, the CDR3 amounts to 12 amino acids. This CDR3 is CASSVSTRGQGY.

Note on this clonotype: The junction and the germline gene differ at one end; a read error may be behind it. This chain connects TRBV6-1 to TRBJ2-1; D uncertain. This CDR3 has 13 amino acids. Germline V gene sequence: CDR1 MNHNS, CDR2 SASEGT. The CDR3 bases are TGTGCCAGCAGTATTGGAACATACGATGAGCAGCTCTTC. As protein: CASSIGTYDEQLF.

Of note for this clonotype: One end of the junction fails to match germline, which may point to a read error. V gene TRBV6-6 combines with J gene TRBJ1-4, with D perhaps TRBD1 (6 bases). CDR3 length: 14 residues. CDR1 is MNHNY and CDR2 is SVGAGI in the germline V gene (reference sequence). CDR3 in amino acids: CASSYGGENDKLFF. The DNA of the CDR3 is TGTGCCAGCAGTTACGGGGGCGAGAATGATAAACTGTTTTTC.

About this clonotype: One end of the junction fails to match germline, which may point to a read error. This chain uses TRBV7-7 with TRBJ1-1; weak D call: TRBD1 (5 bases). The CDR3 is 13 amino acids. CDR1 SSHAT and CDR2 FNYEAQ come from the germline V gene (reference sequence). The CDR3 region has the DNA TGTGCTAGCAGCTTATCGGTGGGGGCTGAAGCTTTCTTT. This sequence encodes CASSLSVGAEAFF. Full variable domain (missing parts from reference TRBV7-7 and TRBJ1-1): GAGVSQSPRYKVTKRGQDVTLRCDPISSHATLYWYQQALGQGPEFLTYFNYEAQPDKSGLPSDRFSAERPEGSISTLTIQRTEQRDSAMYRCASSLSVGAEAFFGQGTRLTVV.

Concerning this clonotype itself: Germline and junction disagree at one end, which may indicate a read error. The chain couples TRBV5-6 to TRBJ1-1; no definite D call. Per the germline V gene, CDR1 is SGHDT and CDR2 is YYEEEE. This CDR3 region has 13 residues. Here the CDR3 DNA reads TGTGCCAGCAGCTTGCCGGGAAGGACTGGAGCTTTCTTT. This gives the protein CASSLPGRTGAFF.

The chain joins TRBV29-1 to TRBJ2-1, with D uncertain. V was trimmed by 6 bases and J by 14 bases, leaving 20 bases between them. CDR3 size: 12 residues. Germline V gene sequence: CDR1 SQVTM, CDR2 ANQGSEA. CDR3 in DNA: TGCAGCGTCGCTCTTATTTGCGGAAGAGAGTTCTTC. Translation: CSVALICGREFF.